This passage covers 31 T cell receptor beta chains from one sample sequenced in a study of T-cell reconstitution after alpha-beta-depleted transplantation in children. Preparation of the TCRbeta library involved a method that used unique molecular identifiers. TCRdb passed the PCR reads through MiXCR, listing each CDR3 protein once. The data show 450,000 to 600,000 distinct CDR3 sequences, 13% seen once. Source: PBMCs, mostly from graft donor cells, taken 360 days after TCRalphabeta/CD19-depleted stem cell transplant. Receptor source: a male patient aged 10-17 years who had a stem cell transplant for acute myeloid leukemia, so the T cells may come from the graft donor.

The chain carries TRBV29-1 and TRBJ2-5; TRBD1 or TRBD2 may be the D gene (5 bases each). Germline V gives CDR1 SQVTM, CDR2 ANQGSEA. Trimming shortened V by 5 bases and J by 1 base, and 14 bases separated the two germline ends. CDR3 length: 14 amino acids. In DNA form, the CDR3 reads TGCAGCGTTCCCACCCGGGGCCTCCAAGAGACCCAGTACTTC. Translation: CSVPTRGLQETQYF.

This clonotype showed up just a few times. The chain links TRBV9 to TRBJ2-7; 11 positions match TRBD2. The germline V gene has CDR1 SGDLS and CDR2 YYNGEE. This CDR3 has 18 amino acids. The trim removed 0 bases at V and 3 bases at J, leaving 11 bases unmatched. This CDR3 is CASSVGASGRFSYYEQYF. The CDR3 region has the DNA TGTGCCAGCAGCGTAGGGGCTAGCGGGAGGTTCTCTTACTACGAGCAGTACTTC.

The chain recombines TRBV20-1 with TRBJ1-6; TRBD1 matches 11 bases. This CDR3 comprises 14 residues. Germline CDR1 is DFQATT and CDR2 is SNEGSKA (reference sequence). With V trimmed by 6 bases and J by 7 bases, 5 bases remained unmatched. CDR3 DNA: TGCAGTGCCGGACAGGGGGCAGAAAATTCACCCCTCCACTTT. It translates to CSAGQGAENSPLHF.

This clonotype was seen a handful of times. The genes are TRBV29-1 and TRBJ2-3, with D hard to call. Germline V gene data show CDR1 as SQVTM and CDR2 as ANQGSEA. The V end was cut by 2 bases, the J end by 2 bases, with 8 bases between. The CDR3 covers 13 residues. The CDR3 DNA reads TGCAGCGTTGAACGCCTACTCACAGATACGCAGTATTTT. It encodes CSVERLLTDTQYF.

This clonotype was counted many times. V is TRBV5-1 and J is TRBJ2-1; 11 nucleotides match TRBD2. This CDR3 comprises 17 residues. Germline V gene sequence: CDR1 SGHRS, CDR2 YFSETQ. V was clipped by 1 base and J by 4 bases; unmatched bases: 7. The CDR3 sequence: CASSLLSSGRSYNEQFF. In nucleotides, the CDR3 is TGCGCCAGCAGCTTGTTGTCTAGCGGGAGGTCTTACAATGAGCAGTTCTTC.

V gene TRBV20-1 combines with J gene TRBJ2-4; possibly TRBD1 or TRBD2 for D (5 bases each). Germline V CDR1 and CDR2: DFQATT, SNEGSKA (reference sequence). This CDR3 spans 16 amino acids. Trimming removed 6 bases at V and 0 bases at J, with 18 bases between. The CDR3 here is CSATEGQALAKNIQYF. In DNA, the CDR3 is TGCAGTGCAACTGAGGGGCAGGCGTTAGCCAAAAACATTCAGTACTTC.

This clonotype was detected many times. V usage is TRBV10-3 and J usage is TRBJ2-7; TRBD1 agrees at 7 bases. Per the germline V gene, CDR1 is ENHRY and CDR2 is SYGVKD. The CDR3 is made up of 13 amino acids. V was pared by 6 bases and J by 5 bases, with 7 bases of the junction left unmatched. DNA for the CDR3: TGTGCCATCAGCCCTAAACAGGGGAACGAGCAGTACTTC. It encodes CAISPKQGNEQYF.

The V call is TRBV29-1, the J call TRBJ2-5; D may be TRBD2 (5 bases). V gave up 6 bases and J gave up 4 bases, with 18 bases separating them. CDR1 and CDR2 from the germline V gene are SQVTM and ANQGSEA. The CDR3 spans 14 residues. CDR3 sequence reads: CSVDKMRSGETQYF. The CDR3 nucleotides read TGCAGCGTCGATAAGATGCGCAGCGGAGAGACCCAGTACTTC.

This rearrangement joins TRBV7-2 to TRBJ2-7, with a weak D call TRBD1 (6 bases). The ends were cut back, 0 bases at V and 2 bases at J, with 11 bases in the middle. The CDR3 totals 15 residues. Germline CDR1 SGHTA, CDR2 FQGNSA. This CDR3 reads CASSLAWTVPYEQYF. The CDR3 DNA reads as TGTGCCAGCAGCTTAGCATGGACAGTTCCCTACGAGCAGTACTTC. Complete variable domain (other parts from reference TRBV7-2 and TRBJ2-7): GAGVSQSPSNKVTEKGKDVELRCDPISGHTALYWYRQSLGQGLEFLIYFQGNSAPDKSGLPSDRFSAERTGGSVSTLTIQRTQQEDSAVYLCASSLAWTVPYEQYFGPGTRLTVT.

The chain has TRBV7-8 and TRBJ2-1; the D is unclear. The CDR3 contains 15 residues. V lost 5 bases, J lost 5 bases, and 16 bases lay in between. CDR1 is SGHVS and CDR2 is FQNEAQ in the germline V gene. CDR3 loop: CASSPLGRDNNEQFF. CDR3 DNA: TGTGCCAGCAGCCCCTTAGGAAGGGATAACAATGAGCAGTTCTTC. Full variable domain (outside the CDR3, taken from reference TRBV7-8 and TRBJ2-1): GAGVSQSPRYKVAKRGQDVALRCDPISGHVSLFWYQQALGQGPEFLTYFQNEAQLDKSGLPSDRFFAERPEGSVSTLKIQRTQQEDSAVYLCASSPLGRDNNEQFFGPGTRLTVL.

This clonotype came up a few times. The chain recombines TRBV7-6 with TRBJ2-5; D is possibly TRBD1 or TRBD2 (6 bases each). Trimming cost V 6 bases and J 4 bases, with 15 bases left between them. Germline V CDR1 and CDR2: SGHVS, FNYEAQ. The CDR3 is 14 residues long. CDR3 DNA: TGTGCCAGCAGATTAAAGGGGGAGGCAGAGACCCAGTACTTC. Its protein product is CASRLKGEAETQYF.

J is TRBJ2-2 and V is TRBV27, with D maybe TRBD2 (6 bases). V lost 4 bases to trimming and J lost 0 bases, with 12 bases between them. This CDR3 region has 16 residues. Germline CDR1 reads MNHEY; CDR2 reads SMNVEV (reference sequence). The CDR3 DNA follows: TGTGCCAGCAGTTCCGGGGTAGCGGCGAACACCGGGGAGCTGTTTTTT. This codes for CASSSGVAANTGELFF.

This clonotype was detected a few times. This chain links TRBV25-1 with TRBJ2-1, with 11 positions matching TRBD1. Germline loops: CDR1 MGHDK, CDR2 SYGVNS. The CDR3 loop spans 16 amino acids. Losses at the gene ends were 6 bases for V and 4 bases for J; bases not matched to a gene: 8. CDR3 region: CASRGPGTGGYNEQFF. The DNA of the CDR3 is TGTGCCAGCAGGGGACCCGGGACAGGGGGATACAATGAGCAGTTCTTC.

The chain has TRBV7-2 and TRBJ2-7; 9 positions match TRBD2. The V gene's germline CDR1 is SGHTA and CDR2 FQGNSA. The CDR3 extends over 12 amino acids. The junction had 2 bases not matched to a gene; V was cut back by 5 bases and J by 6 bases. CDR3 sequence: CASSRTSAEQYF. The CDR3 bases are TGTGCCAGCAGCCGGACTAGCGCCGAGCAGTACTTC.

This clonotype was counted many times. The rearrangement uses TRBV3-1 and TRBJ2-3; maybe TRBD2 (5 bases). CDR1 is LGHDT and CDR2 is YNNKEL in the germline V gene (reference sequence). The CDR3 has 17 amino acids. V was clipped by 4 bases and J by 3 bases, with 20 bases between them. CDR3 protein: CASSLKSAALRTDTQYF. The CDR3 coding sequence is TGTGCCAGCAGCCTGAAATCAGCGGCTCTCAGGACAGATACGCAGTATTTT.

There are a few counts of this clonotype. For the CDR3, the DNA is TGTGCCACCAGTGATGGACAGGGGAGCTCTGGAAACACCATATATTTT. Translation gives CATSDGQGSSGNTIYF. The chain has TRBV24-1 and TRBJ1-3; 9 bases match TRBD1. The CDR3 contains 16 residues. CDR1 and CDR2 from the germline V gene are KGHDR and SFDVKD. The V and J ends lost 3 bases and 0 bases, in that order; junction bases with no gene match: 2.

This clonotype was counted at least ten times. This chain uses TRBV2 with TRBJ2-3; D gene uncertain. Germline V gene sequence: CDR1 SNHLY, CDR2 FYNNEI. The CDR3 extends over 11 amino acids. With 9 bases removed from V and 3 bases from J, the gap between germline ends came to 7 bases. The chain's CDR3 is CARLMTDTQYF. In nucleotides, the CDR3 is TGTGCCAGATTGATGACAGATACGCAGTATTTT.

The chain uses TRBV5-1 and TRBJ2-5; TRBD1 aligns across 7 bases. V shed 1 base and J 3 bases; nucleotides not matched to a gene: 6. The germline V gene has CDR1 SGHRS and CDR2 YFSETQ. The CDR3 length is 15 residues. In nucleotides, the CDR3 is TGCGCCAGCAGCTTGTCAACAGGGGCCGAAGAGACCCAGTACTTC. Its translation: CASSLSTGAEETQYF. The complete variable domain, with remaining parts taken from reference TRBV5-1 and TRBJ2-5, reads KAGVTQTPRYLIKTRGQQVTLSCSPISGHRSVSWYQQTPGQGLQFLFEYFSETQRNKGNFPGRFSGRQFSNSRSEMNVSTLELGDSALYLCASSLSTGAEETQYFGPGTRLLVL.

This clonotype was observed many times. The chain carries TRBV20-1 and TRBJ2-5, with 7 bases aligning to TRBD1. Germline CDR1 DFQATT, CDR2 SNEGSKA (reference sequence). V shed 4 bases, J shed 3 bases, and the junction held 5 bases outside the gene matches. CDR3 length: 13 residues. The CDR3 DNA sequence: TGCAGTGCTACGACAGGGACCGAAGAGACCCAGTACTTC. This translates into CSATTGTEETQYF.

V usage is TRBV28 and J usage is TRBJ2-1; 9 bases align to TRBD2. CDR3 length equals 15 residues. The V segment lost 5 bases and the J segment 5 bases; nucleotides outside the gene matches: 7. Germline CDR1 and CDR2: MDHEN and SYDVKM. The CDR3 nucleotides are TGTGCCAGCAGTCCCGGGACTAGCAGTAACAATGAGCAGTTCTTC. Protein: CASSPGTSSNNEQFF.

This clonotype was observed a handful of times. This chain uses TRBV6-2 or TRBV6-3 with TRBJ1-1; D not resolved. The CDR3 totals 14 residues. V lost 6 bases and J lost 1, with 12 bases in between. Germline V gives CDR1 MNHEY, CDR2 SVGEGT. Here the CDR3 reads CASRNGGRNTEAFF. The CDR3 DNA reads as TGTGCCAGCAGGAATGGAGGGAGGAACACTGAAGCTTTCTTT.

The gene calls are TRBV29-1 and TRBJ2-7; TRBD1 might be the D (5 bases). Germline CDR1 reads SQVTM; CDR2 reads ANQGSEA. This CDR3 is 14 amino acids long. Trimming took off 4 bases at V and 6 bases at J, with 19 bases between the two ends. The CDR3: CSVVGPWVYGEQYF. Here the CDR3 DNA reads TGCAGCGTTGTGGGGCCTTGGGTATATGGCGAGCAGTACTTC.

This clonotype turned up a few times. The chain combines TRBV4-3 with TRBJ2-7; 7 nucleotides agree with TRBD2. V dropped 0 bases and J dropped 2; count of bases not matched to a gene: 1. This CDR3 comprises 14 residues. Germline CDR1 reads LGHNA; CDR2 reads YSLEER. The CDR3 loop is CASSQDGGAYEQYF. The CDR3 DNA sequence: TGCGCCAGCAGCCAAGATGGGGGGGCCTACGAGCAGTACTTC.

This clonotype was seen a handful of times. CDR3 bases: TGCAGTGCAGGGACAGGGGACTATAATTCACCCCTCCACTTT. This gives the protein CSAGTGDYNSPLHF. This chain connects TRBV20-1 to TRBJ1-6; 10 bases agree with TRBD1. Germline CDR1 reads DFQATT; CDR2 reads SNEGSKA (reference sequence). This CDR3 has 14 residues. J lost 3 bases, V lost 6 bases, and 2 bases had no gene match.

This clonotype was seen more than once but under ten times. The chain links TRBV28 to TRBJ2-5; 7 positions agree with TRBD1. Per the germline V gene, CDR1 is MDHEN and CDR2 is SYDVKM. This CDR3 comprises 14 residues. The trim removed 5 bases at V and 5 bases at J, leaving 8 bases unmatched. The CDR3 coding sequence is TGTGCCAGCAGTCCACCGGGACAGAGGGAGACCCAGTACTTC. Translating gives CASSPPGQRETQYF.

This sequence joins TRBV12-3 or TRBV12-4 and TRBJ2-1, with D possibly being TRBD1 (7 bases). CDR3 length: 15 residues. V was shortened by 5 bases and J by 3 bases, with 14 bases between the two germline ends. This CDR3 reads CASSLTRGDYNEQFF. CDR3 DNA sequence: TGTGCCAGCAGTCTCACCAGGGGGGACTACAATGAGCAGTTCTTC.

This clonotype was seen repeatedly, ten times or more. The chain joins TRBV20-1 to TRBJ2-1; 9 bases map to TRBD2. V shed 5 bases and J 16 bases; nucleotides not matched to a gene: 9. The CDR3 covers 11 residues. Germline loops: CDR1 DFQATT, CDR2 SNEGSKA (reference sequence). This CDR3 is CSAPISGRNFF. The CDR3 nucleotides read TGCAGTGCTCCAATTAGCGGGAGAAATTTCTTC.

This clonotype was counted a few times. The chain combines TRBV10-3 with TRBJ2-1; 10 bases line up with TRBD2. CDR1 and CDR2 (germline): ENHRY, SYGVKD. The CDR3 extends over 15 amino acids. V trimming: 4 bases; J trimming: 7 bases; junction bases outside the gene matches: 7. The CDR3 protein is CAISGSLAGRNEQFF. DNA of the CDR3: TGTGCCATCAGTGGCTCACTAGCGGGGAGGAATGAGCAGTTCTTC.

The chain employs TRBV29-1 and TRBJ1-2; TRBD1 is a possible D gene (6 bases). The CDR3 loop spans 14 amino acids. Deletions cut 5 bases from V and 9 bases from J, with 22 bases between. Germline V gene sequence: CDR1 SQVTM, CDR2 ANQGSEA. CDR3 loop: CSVTYRAEYRRYTF. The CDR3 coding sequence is TGCAGCGTTACCTACAGGGCTGAGTATCGGCGCTACACCTTC.

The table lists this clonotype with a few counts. In DNA, the CDR3 is TGTGCCAGCAGTTTCGGGATCGGACAGGGACCTGGGCCCCAGCATTTT. This gives the protein CASSFGIGQGPGPQHF. The chain couples TRBV12-3 or TRBV12-4 to TRBJ1-5; 8 positions match TRBD1. The junction had 13 bases not matched to a gene; V was cut back by 3 bases and J by 9 bases. The CDR3 runs 16 residues.

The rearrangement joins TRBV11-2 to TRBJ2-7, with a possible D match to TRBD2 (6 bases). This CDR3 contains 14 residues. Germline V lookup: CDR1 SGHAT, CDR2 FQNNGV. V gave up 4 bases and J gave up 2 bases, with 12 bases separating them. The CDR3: CASSWEEKAYEQYF. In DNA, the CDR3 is TGTGCCAGCAGCTGGGAGGAGAAGGCCTACGAGCAGTACTTC.